This is a list of T cell receptor beta chains from one sample in a study of OX40 agonist ivuxolimab in advanced cancers. Repertoires were generated with immunoSEQ multiplex PCR, while TCRdb's copy carries only in-frame clones and drops some. This sample yields about 16,000 clones, of which 80% to 95% are seen a single time; about 30% belongs to the top ten. Sequenced material: CD4+ or CD8+ T cells sorted from blood, taken in a trial of the OX40 agonist ivuxolimab. The receptor set was obtained from an adult with an advanced solid tumor such as melanoma, head and neck, liver or kidney cancer. CDR3s include the opening cysteine and the closing phenylalanine or tryptophan. Fields, in order: D gene, V gene, clone size, J gene, CDR3 DNA, CDR3 protein. The D gene is left open where the match is weak. The size of a clone is reported for some rows only, either as once, few or many, or as a class for expanded clones.

d_gene: -
v_gene: TRBV25-1
abundance: -
j_gene: TRBJ2-7
CDR3nt: TGTGCCAGCAGTGGGATGGGAACTCAGGTCGAGCAGTACTTC
CDR3aa: CASSGMGTQVEQYF

d_gene: -
v_gene: TRBV7-9
abundance: few
j_gene: TRBJ1-4
CDR3nt: TGTGCCAGCAGCTTAAATCCGGGGGGCACAGATGAAAAACTGTTTTTT
CDR3aa: CASSLNPGGTDEKLFF

d_gene: TRBD1
v_gene: TRBV7-2
abundance: medium-sized
j_gene: TRBJ2-7
CDR3nt: TGTGCCAGCAGCCCGGGACAGGGATACGAGCAGTACTTC
CDR3aa: CASSPGQGYEQYF

d_gene: -
v_gene: TRBV9
abundance: once
j_gene: TRBJ2-7
CDR3nt: TGTGCCAGCAGCGTCACAGGGTCCTACGAGCAGTACTTC
CDR3aa: CASSVTGSYEQYF

d_gene: -
v_gene: TRBV27
abundance: -
j_gene: TRBJ2-7
CDR3nt: TGTGCCAGCAGCTTAGGGTTGTGGGAGGACACCTACGAGCAGTACTTC
CDR3aa: CASSLGLWEDTYEQYF

d_gene: -
v_gene: TRBV29-1
abundance: -
j_gene: TRBJ2-7
CDR3nt: TGCAGCGTGATGGGCGGTAGCTCCTACGAGCAGTACTTC
CDR3aa: CSVMGGSSYEQYF

d_gene: TRBD1
v_gene: TRBV6-1
abundance: -
j_gene: TRBJ2-3
CDR3nt: TGTGCCAGCAGTGAATACAGGGGTTTACGGGATACGCAGTATTTT
CDR3aa: CASSEYRGLRDTQYF

d_gene: TRBD1
v_gene: TRBV5-5
abundance: once
j_gene: TRBJ2-7
CDR3nt: TGTGCCAGCAGCTTCCAGGGGGCGTCCTACGAGCAGTACTTC
CDR3aa: CASSFQGASYEQYF

d_gene: -
v_gene: TRBV7-8
abundance: -
j_gene: TRBJ2-7
CDR3nt: TGTGCCGGCAGCTTTGGCTCTTCCTACGAGCAGTACTTC
CDR3aa: CAGSFGSSYEQYF

d_gene: TRBD1
v_gene: TRBV10-2
abundance: once
j_gene: TRBJ2-1
CDR3nt: TGCGCCAGCAGTATAGGGACAGTACGAGATGAGCAGTTCTTC
CDR3aa: CASSIGTVRDEQFF

d_gene: TRBD2
v_gene: TRBV10-2
abundance: -
j_gene: TRBJ2-5
CDR3nt: TGCGCCAGCAGCCTTGCGGGAGGTCAAGAGACCCAGTACTTC
CDR3aa: CASSLAGGQETQYF

d_gene: -
v_gene: TRBV5-6
abundance: -
j_gene: TRBJ1-1
CDR3nt: TGTGCCAGCAGCTTAGGGGCCCTGAACACTGAAGCTTTCTTT
CDR3aa: CASSLGALNTEAFF

d_gene: TRBD2
v_gene: TRBV27
abundance: -
j_gene: TRBJ2-7
CDR3nt: TGTGCCAGCAGTTTCGACCTGTCGTTAGCGGGTCTAGAGCAGTACTTC
CDR3aa: CASSFDLSLAGLEQYF

d_gene: -
v_gene: TRBV19
abundance: -
j_gene: TRBJ2-2
CDR3nt: TGTGCCAGTAGTATAGACGTCGACGGTAACACCGGGGAGCTGTTTTTT
CDR3aa: CASSIDVDGNTGELFF

d_gene: TRBD2
v_gene: TRBV27
abundance: few
j_gene: TRBJ2-1
CDR3nt: TGTGCCAGCAGTTTATCGTCTTGGGGTAGCGGGAGACCCAATGAGCAGTTCTTC
CDR3aa: CASSLSSWGSGRPNEQFF

d_gene: TRBD1
v_gene: TRBV7-9
abundance: -
j_gene: TRBJ1-3
CDR3nt: TGTGCCAGCAGCTTAGGGACAGGGCTGCACACCATATATTTT
CDR3aa: CASSLGTGLHTIYF

d_gene: TRBD2
v_gene: TRBV10-1
abundance: -
j_gene: TRBJ2-3
CDR3nt: TGCGCCAGCAGACCCACCCCAAGTTTTATAGCGGGAGTTGTGGCTAGCACAGATACGCAGTATTTT
CDR3aa: CASRPTPSFIAGVVASTDTQYF

d_gene: TRBD1
v_gene: TRBV23-1
abundance: -
j_gene: TRBJ2-2
CDR3nt: TGCGCCAGCAGTCAACAGCCCAGGGCTGACAGGGACACCGGGGAGCTGTTTTTT
CDR3aa: CASSQQPRADRDTGELFF

d_gene: -
v_gene: TRBV10-2
abundance: -
j_gene: TRBJ2-2
CDR3nt: TGCGCCAGCAGTGAGTCGAGCGGAGTTAACACCGGGGAGCTGTTTTTT
CDR3aa: CASSESSGVNTGELFF

d_gene: -
v_gene: TRBV7-2
abundance: -
j_gene: TRBJ2-1
CDR3nt: TGTGCCAGCAGCGAGAGGACCTGGCAGTTCTTC
CDR3aa: CASSERTWQFF

d_gene: TRBD2
v_gene: TRBV19
abundance: -
j_gene: TRBJ2-1
CDR3nt: TGTGCCAGTAGCGGACTAGCGGATCTCTTCTCCAATGAGCAGTTCTTC
CDR3aa: CASSGLADLFSNEQFF

d_gene: TRBD1
v_gene: TRBV30
abundance: -
j_gene: TRBJ1-6
CDR3nt: TGTGCCTGGAGTGTACAGGGGGCTGGTACCCTCCACTTT
CDR3aa: CAWSVQGAGTLHF

d_gene: TRBD2
v_gene: TRBV10-3
abundance: once
j_gene: TRBJ2-2
CDR3nt: TGTGCCATCAGTGTAACAAAGCGGGAGGGGAACACCGGGGAGCTGTTTTTT
CDR3aa: CAISVTKREGNTGELFF

d_gene: -
v_gene: TRBV6-1
abundance: -
j_gene: TRBJ2-7
CDR3nt: TGTGCCAGCAGTCCCACTGGGTACGAGCAGTACTTC
CDR3aa: CASSPTGYEQYF

d_gene: TRBD2
v_gene: TRBV15
abundance: -
j_gene: TRBJ2-1
CDR3nt: TGTGCCACCAGCAGTCTAGCGGGAGGGAGAGGTGAGCAGTTCTTC
CDR3aa: CATSSLAGGRGEQFF

d_gene: -
v_gene: TRBV9
abundance: -
j_gene: TRBJ1-2
CDR3nt: TGTGCCAGCAGCGTAGGGGGGCGATATGGCTACACCTTC
CDR3aa: CASSVGGRYGYTF

d_gene: TRBD2
v_gene: TRBV27
abundance: -
j_gene: TRBJ2-1
CDR3nt: TGTGCCAGCAGCGCAGGGACTAGCGGGGCTGCTGAGCAGTTCTTC
CDR3aa: CASSAGTSGAAEQFF

d_gene: -
v_gene: TRBV6-5
abundance: -
j_gene: TRBJ2-7
CDR3nt: TGTGCCAGCAGTGACAGGACGGCCACCTACGAGCAGTACTTC
CDR3aa: CASSDRTATYEQYF

d_gene: -
v_gene: TRBV6-1
abundance: -
j_gene: TRBJ2-4
CDR3nt: TGTGCCAGCAGTGAAGGGACAGTTACGGCTTTAGCCAAAAACATTCAGTACTTC
CDR3aa: CASSEGTVTALAKNIQYF

d_gene: -
v_gene: TRBV13
abundance: -
j_gene: TRBJ2-7
CDR3nt: TGTGCCAGCAGCTTAAGGACCGACTCCTACGAGCAGTACTTC
CDR3aa: CASSLRTDSYEQYF